One and the same sample provided the 27 T cell receptor beta chains below, sequenced in a study of control samples from healthy donors and cancer patients. Measured with immunoSEQ multiplex PCR; TCRdb has only the in-frame clones, and not every one. The sample holds 130,000 or so clones; around 87% are singletons and the top ten take around 3%. Sequenced input: blood. The receptors stem from a man aged 60 to 69 in good health.

The genes are TRBV7-2 and TRBJ2-3; D is ambiguous. CDR3 length equals 12 residues. Germline assignment: CDR1 SGHTA and CDR2 FQGNSA. The V end was cut by 5 bases, the J end by 2 bases, with 5 bases between. The CDR3 DNA reads as TGTGCCAGCAGCGGAACCACAGATACGCAGTATTTT. The encoded protein is CASSGTTDTQYF.

The chain recombines TRBV6-1 with TRBJ1-4, with D unresolved. Germline V lookup: CDR1 MNHNS, CDR2 SASEGT. The V end was cut by 2 bases, the J end by 3 bases, with 16 bases between. The CDR3 covers 17 residues. CDR3 in amino acids: CASSELGFSLPNEKLFF. The CDR3 nucleotides are TGTGCCAGCAGTGAACTGGGTTTCTCTCTTCCTAATGAAAAACTGTTTTTT.

The rearrangement uses TRBV5-4 and TRBJ1-2; D ambiguous. Trimming stripped 3 bases from V and 8 bases from J, with 14 bases between. Germline values: CDR1 SGHNT, CDR2 YYREEE (reference sequence). This CDR3 spans 13 amino acids. The CDR3 DNA sequence: TGTGCCAGCAGCTCTGATACATGGCTGGGCTACACCTTC. Its translation: CASSSDTWLGYTF.

The gene calls are TRBV19 and TRBJ1-1, with D maybe TRBD1 (5 bases). V was pared by 9 bases and J by 5 bases, with 13 bases between. This CDR3 is built from 12 residues. CDR1 LNHDA and CDR2 SQIVND come from the germline V gene (reference sequence). The CDR3: CASRRGRTEAFF. In DNA, the CDR3 is TGTGCCAGCAGGAGGGGCCGGACTGAAGCTTTCTTT. Variable domain in full (rest from reference TRBV19 and TRBJ1-1): DGGITQSPKYLFRKEGQNVTLSCEQNLNHDAMYWYRQDPGQGLRLIYYSQIVNDFQKGDIAEGYSVSREKKESFPLTVTSAQKNPTAFYLCASRRGRTEAFFGQGTRLTVV.

The chain combines TRBV27 with TRBJ1-2; D perhaps matches TRBD1 (5 bases). The V and J ends lost 3 bases and 4 bases respectively, with 15 bases between them. Germline CDR1 MNHEY, CDR2 SMNVEV (reference sequence). CDR3 length: 15 amino acids. The CDR3 loop is CASSFGARGTYGYTF. The CDR3 nucleotides read TGTGCCAGCAGTTTTGGGGCCCGAGGGACCTATGGCTACACCTTC.

A word on this clone: This sample also contains other DNA sequences that code for the same CDR3. CDR3 sequence reads: CASSLVRGNSPLHF. In DNA form, the CDR3 reads TGTGCCAGCAGTTTAGTGAGAGGAAATTCACCCCTCCACTTT. The rearrangement uses TRBV28 and TRBJ1-6; D is undetermined. The germline gives CDR1 MDHEN, CDR2 SYDVKM. V shed 2 bases and J shed 7 bases, with 9 bases lying between them. CDR3 length: 14 amino acids.

The V call is TRBV27, the J call TRBJ1-1; D is unresolved. There are 14 residues in the CDR3. Trimming removed 3 bases from V and 5 bases from J, with 13 bases in between. Germline assignment: CDR1 MNHEY and CDR2 SMNVEV (reference sequence). The DNA for the CDR3 is TGTGCCAGCAGTTTTGCGATCCGGGGAACTGAAGCTTTCTTT. It translates to CASSFAIRGTEAFF.

This clone came up a few times. This rearrangement joins TRBV7-9 to TRBJ2-7; 7 bases fit TRBD1. The CDR3 length is 17 residues. Unmatched junction bases numbered 15, after V lost 5 bases and J lost 2 bases. Germline loops: CDR1 SEHNR, CDR2 FQNEAQ (reference sequence). The chain's CDR3 is CASSPPRQGWGPYEQYF. CDR3 bases: TGTGCCAGCAGCCCCCCCAGACAGGGATGGGGACCCTACGAGCAGTACTTC.

The rearrangement links TRBV16 to TRBJ1-5; perhaps TRBD1 as D (5 bases). Germline CDR1 is KGHSY and CDR2 is FQNENV. V lost 0 bases and J lost 2, with 8 bases in between. The CDR3 extends over 15 amino acids. CDR3 residues: CASSQSQVGNQPQHF. For the CDR3, the DNA is TGTGCCAGCAGCCAATCACAGGTGGGCAATCAGCCCCAGCATTTT.

The chain links TRBV28 to TRBJ2-7; TRBD1 matches at 8 bases. Germline V gene sequence: CDR1 MDHEN, CDR2 SYDVKM. The CDR3 extends over 13 amino acids. V shed 4 bases and J 4 bases; nucleotides not matched to a gene: 3. Written as DNA, the CDR3 is TGTGCCAGCAGTTGGGGACAGGCGTACGAGCAGTACTTC. This gives the protein CASSWGQAYEQYF.

The chain recombines TRBV4-2 with TRBJ2-5, with TRBD2 matching over 9 bases. Unmatched junction bases numbered 4, after V lost 0 bases and J lost 5 bases. Germline loops: CDR1 LGHNA, CDR2 YNFKEQ. This CDR3 contains 15 residues. DNA for the CDR3: TGTGCCAGCAGCCAAGAAGGCGGGGGGGTCGAGACCCAGTACTTC. This encodes CASSQEGGGVETQYF.

In its sample, this clone was seen once. V usage is TRBV24-1 and J usage is TRBJ1-2, with a weak D call TRBD1 (5 bases). The CDR3 totals 13 residues. Deletions cut 5 bases from V and 4 bases from J, with 10 bases between. Germline CDR1 reads KGHDR; CDR2 reads SFDVKD. The chain's CDR3 is CATSVGGTYGYTF. The CDR3 nucleotides are TGTGCCACCAGTGTTGGAGGGACCTATGGCTACACCTTC.

The chain links TRBV7-2 to TRBJ1-2; 9 bases are shared with TRBD1. The CDR3 has 15 residues. Germline V gene lookup returns CDR1 SGHTA and CDR2 FQGNSA. With V trimmed by 4 bases and J by 4 bases, 7 bases remained unmatched. CDR3 coding DNA: TGTGCCAGCAGCTCTAGACAGGGGGTAATCTATGGCTACACCTTC. Protein product: CASSSRQGVIYGYTF.

The chain carries TRBV11-2 and TRBJ1-2, with a possible D match to TRBD1 (5 bases). Trimming removed 2 bases at V and 4 bases at J, with 11 bases between. The germline V gene encodes CDR1 SGHAT and CDR2 FQNNGV. This CDR3 contains 14 residues. The DNA for the CDR3 is TGTGCCAGCAGCTTACAGGGATCCCTCTATGGCTACACCTTC. Protein product: CASSLQGSLYGYTF.

This clone was recorded a few times. V is TRBV16 and J is TRBJ1-1, with a tentative D call TRBD1 (5 bases). This CDR3 has 15 amino acids. Between the trimmed V and J ends, which lost 4 bases and 2 bases, there was a span of 14 bases. The germline V gene encodes CDR1 KGHSY and CDR2 FQNENV. CDR3 residues: CASSLVLTVNTEAFF. CDR3 nucleotide sequence: TGTGCCAGCAGCCTAGTATTGACAGTAAACACTGAAGCTTTCTTT. The full variable domain, with the rest looked up from reference TRBV16 and TRBJ1-1, is GEEVAQTPKHLVRGEGQKAKLYCAPIKGHSYVFWYQQVLKNEFKFLISFQNENVFDETGMPKERFSAKCLPNSPCSLEIQATKLEDSAVYFCASSLVLTVNTEAFFGQGTRLTVV.

The chain couples TRBV19 to TRBJ1-6, with D tentatively TRBD1 (5 bases). V was cut by 4 bases and J by 10 bases, with 11 bases left in between. The CDR3 is 13 amino acids. Germline V CDR1 and CDR2: LNHDA, SQIVND (reference sequence). The DNA of the CDR3 is TGTGCCAGTAGTACGGGACCTGGATCACCCCTCCACTTT. Translated, it gives CASSTGPGSPLHF.

This chain uses TRBV7-2 with TRBJ2-2, with a weak D call TRBD1 (5 bases). The germline V gene has CDR1 SGHTA and CDR2 FQGNSA. V lost 1 base and J 4 bases, leaving 7 bases between the germline ends. The CDR3 is 14 amino acids. In DNA form, the CDR3 reads TGTGCCAGCAGCTTAGGACAGTTCACCGGGGAGCTGTTTTTT. Protein product: CASSLGQFTGELFF.

The gene calls are TRBV3-1 (or the pseudogene TRBV3-2) and TRBJ2-3, with 7 bases aligning to TRBD1. Trimming took 4 bases from V and 0 from J; bases not matched to a gene: 16. CDR3 size: 19 residues. Germline CDR1 is LGHDT and CDR2 is YNNKEL (reference sequence). In nucleotides, the CDR3 is TGTGCCAGCAGCCCAGTAAGGGTTGCTAGGGGGCTTAGCACAGATACGCAGTATTTT. Translating gives CASSPVRVARGLSTDTQYF.

The chain joins TRBV9 to TRBJ1-4; 9 bases align to TRBD1. J was trimmed by 7 bases and V by 4 bases; bases with no gene match: 8. The CDR3 is made up of 15 amino acids. The V gene's germline CDR1 is SGDLS and CDR2 YYNGEE. CDR3 sequence: CASSPRGGQGEKLFF. As DNA, the CDR3 is TGTGCCAGCAGCCCTCGAGGGGGACAGGGTGAAAAACTGTTTTTT. Combining the CDR3 with reference TRBV9 and TRBJ1-4 gives the whole variable domain DSGVTQTPKHLITATGQRVTLRCSPRSGDLSVYWYQQSLDQGLQFLIQYYNGEERAKGNILERFSAQQFPDLHSELNLSSLELGDSALYFCASSPRGGQGEKLFFGSGTQLSVL.

This clone turned up a few times. CDR3 amino acids: CASSEWGARETQYF. The CDR3 DNA is TGTGCCAGTAGCGAATGGGGGGCGCGAGAGACCCAGTACTTC. The chain recombines TRBV19 with TRBJ2-5, with D possibly being TRBD1 or TRBD2 (6 bases each). V gave up 6 bases and J gave up 4 bases, with 15 bases separating them. From germline, CDR1 is LNHDA and CDR2 SQIVND (reference sequence). This CDR3 contains 14 residues.

The J gene is TRBJ1-4, the V gene TRBV7-9; 7 positions agree with TRBD1. V was clipped by 5 bases and J by 5 bases; unmatched bases: 5. Germline loops: CDR1 SEHNR, CDR2 FQNEAQ (reference sequence). The CDR3 sequence is 14 residues long. The CDR3 loop reads CASSKGAGNEKLFF. The CDR3 DNA reads as TGTGCCAGCAGCAAGGGGGCTGGGAATGAAAAACTGTTTTTT.

V gene TRBV27 combines with J gene TRBJ1-1, with a tentative D call TRBD1 (5 bases). From germline, CDR1 is MNHEY and CDR2 SMNVEV (reference sequence). CDR3 length: 16 amino acids. V lost 6 bases, J lost 2 bases, and 19 bases lay in between. The DNA for the CDR3 is TGTGCCAGCAGGAAATGGGGTGGGGCGACCAACACTGAAGCTTTCTTT. As protein: CASRKWGGATNTEAFF.

This clone was recorded a few times. The rearrangement joins TRBV7-2 to TRBJ1-2, with 7 positions matching TRBD1. Germline V gene lookup returns CDR1 SGHTA and CDR2 FQGNSA. With V trimmed by 0 bases and J by 3 bases, 4 bases remained unmatched. This CDR3 comprises 15 residues. As DNA, the CDR3 is TGTGCCAGCAGCTTAGCGGGGACAGCCGACTATGGCTACACCTTC. The encoded protein is CASSLAGTADYGYTF.

The CDR3 here is CASSVGQGAGEQYF. The CDR3 DNA reads TGTGCCAGCAGCGTAGGGCAGGGGGCCGGGGAGCAGTACTTC. J is TRBJ2-7 and V is TRBV9; 8 nucleotides align to TRBD1. V shed 0 bases and J 7 bases; nucleotides not matched to a gene: 6. CDR3 length equals 14 residues. Germline V gene data show CDR1 as SGDLS and CDR2 as YYNGEE.

J is TRBJ1-1 and V is TRBV15; possibly TRBD1 for D (5 bases). V was cut by 0 bases and J by 1 base, with 15 bases left in between. This CDR3 spans 17 amino acids. Germline CDR1 is LNHNV and CDR2 is YYDKDF (reference sequence). The CDR3 DNA reads as TGTGCCACCAGCAGAGATTTTTTTGGTCAGGGGAACACTGAAGCTTTCTTT. This translates into CATSRDFFGQGNTEAFF.

This clone was recorded a few times. In DNA form, the CDR3 reads TGTGCCAGCTCACTTACAGGGGAGAATCAGCCCCAGCATTTT. It translates to CASSLTGENQPQHF. V is TRBV18 and J is TRBJ1-5; 7 positions match TRBD1. The CDR3 spans 14 residues. In germline, CDR1 is KGHSH, CDR2 LQKENI. Trimming took 4 bases from V and 4 from J; bases not matched to a gene: 4.

The chain couples TRBV19 to TRBJ2-7; D is possibly TRBD2 (5 bases). Looked up from germline, CDR1 is LNHDA and CDR2 is SQIVND (reference sequence). V shed 3 bases and J shed 3 bases, with 15 bases lying between them. This CDR3 is 15 amino acids long. For the CDR3, the DNA is TGTGCCAGTAGTATGGGTCAGCCGAGGGTCTACGAGCAGTACTTC. Protein sequence: CASSMGQPRVYEQYF.